The T cell receptor beta chain under discussion was sequenced for a study of shared clonotypes between healthy human individuals. For the study at large: A couple of female and three male donors aged 18 to 49 were enrolled.

Naive CD8 cells, CD45RO-negative and positively selected for CCR7, excluded terminally differentiated effector memory CD45RA+ cells. A remark on this clone: What it binds is unknown.

Broader study findings: Sampling was confined to blood; repertoires within tissues likely differ.

Genomic DNA of every subset was divided equally among multiple immunoSEQ plates. Authors' data handling: As immunoSEQ supplied junction-only sequences (without quality scores), filtering differed. The table came from immunoSEQ multiplex PCR; TCRdb's copy has only in-frame clones and leaves some out. Clonal size and the V and J genes are those of that table, whereas D and trimming came from the DNA. The data hold about 680,000 clones, with 92% observed a single time. V shed 3 bases and J 5 bases; nucleotides not matched to a gene: 3. There are 13 residues in the CDR3. Germline CDR1 and CDR2: SEHNR and FQNEAQ (reference sequence).

The receptor comes from a young man in good health. Sequencing was performed on naive CD8+ T cells sorted from blood. The chain uses TRBV7-9 and TRBJ2-7; 8 bases agree with TRBD1. CDR3 coding DNA: TGTGCCAGCAGCTTCGGACAGGGAGACGAGCAGTACTTC. Residues: CASSFGQGDEQYF.